The clone carrying this TCR beta chain was found many times. The antigen is undetermined. This record belongs to a study of T cells in Graves' hyperthyroidism and ophthalmopathy. Study results and caveats: Most clonotypes expanded in thyroid above 0.001 were likewise present in blood.

The hyperthyroidism was newly diagnosed and had lasted under 2 months; the patients were aged 18 to 65. Not enrolled were patients with uncontrolled infection, other autoimmune disease, pregnancy or lactation. Diagnosing involved the use of clinical symptoms, serum thyroxine and TRAb, thyroid ultrasound and orbital computed tomography. From RNA transcripts, TCR beta CDR3 regions were amplified. HTBI primers were used for first-round RT-PCR of the TCR CDR3. TCRdb itself ran the multiplex PCR reads through MiXCR, one entry per CDR3 protein. The table records hundreds of thousands of distinct CDR3 sequences, roughly 32% of them present only once. Per the germline V gene, CDR1 is DFQATT and CDR2 is SNEGSKA (reference sequence). The CDR3 contains 13 residues. V lost 4 bases, J lost 8 bases, and 10 bases stayed unmatched.

The TCR comes from a woman between 40 and 55 years old with Graves' hyperthyroidism. The sample was blood. The chain joins TRBV20-1 to TRBJ1-2; 7 nucleotides line up with TRBD1. CDR3 DNA sequence: TGCAGTGCTACCGGGACAGTACACGGGGGCTACACCTTC. It specifies CSATGTVHGGYTF.